This T cell receptor beta chain was recovered during a study of GPR56 and killer-like receptors on CD4 memory cells (dated by TCRdb to between 2017 and 2020). Some background on the complete study: The study proposed that the stepwise gain of KLRB1, KLRG1, GPR56 and finally KLRF1 marks human CD4+ memory T-cell differentiation and cytokine production potential. The healthy blood donors were described in the study as age-matched to the liver disease patients, whose median age was approximately 68 years.

Overall study results and their limits: Clonal frequency started low in the marker-negative population and rose progressively along the proposed pathway, while TCRbeta diversity decreased accordingly. Overlap of TCR repertoires was observed especially between the late populations 4 and 5, and partly population 3. Rather than full repertoires, the diversity and similarity analyses used only the 100 most expanded clones in each population. The authors took the finding that clones dominating late populations 4 and 5 were also present in early populations 1 and 2 as evidence for linear differentiation.

The CDR3 spans 15 residues, from the cysteine through the phenylalanine. The coding DNA is unavailable. The germline V gene (reference sequence) sets CDR1 to MNHNY and CDR2 to SVGAGI. Judged by frequency, this clonotype is large (0.1 to 1%); no count was given. This receptor's antigen is unknown. The run used an Illumina HiSeq 2500. The recombined TCRbeta locus was amplified by a previously published PCR protocol to build sequencing libraries. The study's processing was this. Any read whose average quality score fell below 30 was discarded, and IMSEQ was used to process the reads that remained. Vbeta gene, Jbeta gene and CDR3 amino acid sequence were used to define clonotypes. Repertoire overlap between populations was quantified with the Morisita-Horn index computed on the top 100 expanded clones. Renyi diversity profiles calculated on the top 100 expanded clones were used to evaluate clonal diversity. Each CDR3 protein sequence appears as one entry after TCRdb reprocessed the reads, and no DNA is included. These V and J calls derive from TCRdb rather than the authors' analysis. This sample's records show approximately 1,000 distinct CDR3 sequences. Together, the top ten hold about a quarter of the sample.

Before TCRbeta sequencing, fluorescence-activated cell sorting was used to enrich five KLR/GPR56-defined CD4+ populations. To test whether memory differentiation follows a linear pathway, the researchers sequenced TCRbeta repertoires from five CD4+ T-cell subsets, each defined by expression of KLRB1, KLRG1, GPR56 and KLRF1. TCR-sequenced cells came from peripheral blood of healthy control individuals, reported as five donors in the TCRbeta analysis figure. The researchers collected heparinized peripheral blood and processed every sample within one hour of retrieval. To isolate peripheral blood mononuclear cells, blood was diluted 1:2 in PBS and put through Biocoll density gradient centrifugation at room temperature. CD4+ T cells were enriched from freshly isolated PBMCs by magnetic sorting with anti-CD4 MicroBeads before flow sorting. A BD FACSAria II was used to sort CD4+ T cells enriched from PBMCs of healthy donors according to marker expression. For surface staining, the researchers used Miltenyi Biotec antibodies: anti-KLRB1 clone 191B8, anti-KLRF1 clone 4A4.D10 and anti-KLRG1 clone REA261.

The rearranged chain carries TRBV6-6 and TRBJ2-5; checking the TCRdb D call of TRBD1 is not possible without DNA. Sequenced input: memory CD4+ T cells from blood. This receptor was obtained from a human donor in good health. The CDR3 loop reads CASSYYGTEQETQYF.